What follows are 17 T cell receptor beta chains derived from one specimen sequenced in a study of cytomegalovirus exposure and HLA in healthy donors. The study ran its PCR with 60 Vbeta and 13 Jbeta primers. The repertoire was sequenced with immunoSEQ multiplex PCR; TCRdb's copy has only in-frame clones and lacks some. The sample includes under 200,000 clones, roughly four fifths seen only once; the top ten take about 1.8%. Sequencing was done on a sample of PBMCs. The receptor source for this set is a woman between 18 and 30 years old in good health and CMV-seronegative.

The chain couples TRBV2 to TRBJ1-5; no reliable D call. This CDR3 comprises 13 residues. Trimming removed 2 bases at V and 15 bases at J, with 17 bases between. Germline V CDR1 and CDR2: SNHLY, FYNNEI. CDR3 in DNA: TGTGCCAGCAGTGAAAATAGGCAGGAAAACGGGCATTTT. Translation: CASSENRQENGHF. Supplemented by reference TRBV2 and TRBJ1-5, the full variable domain reads EPEVTQTPSHQVTQMGQEVILRCVPISNHLYFYWYRQILGQKVEFLVSFYNNEISEKSEIFDDQFSVERPDGSNFTLKIRSTKLEDSAMYFCASSENRQENGHFGDGTRLSIL.

The V gene is TRBV27, the J gene TRBJ2-2; 8 bases map to TRBD2. CDR1 is MNHEY, CDR2 SMNVEV, per germline (reference sequence). The V gene end was trimmed by 0 bases and the J gene end by 4 bases; junction bases not matched to a gene: 7. This CDR3 comprises 17 residues. This chain's CDR3 is CASSLSRGARVTGELFF. CDR3 bases: TGTGCCAGCAGTTTATCGCGGGGGGCTCGTGTCACCGGGGAGCTGTTTTTT.

The chain is built from TRBV2 and TRBJ2-7; unclear D gene. This CDR3 is built from 12 residues. Germline loops: CDR1 SNHLY, CDR2 FYNNEI. The germline V and J ends were trimmed by 2 bases and 5 bases, with 7 bases remaining between them. This CDR3 reads CASSENRDEQYF. The CDR3 DNA sequence: TGTGCCAGCAGTGAAAACCGGGACGAGCAGTACTTC.

The chain has TRBV29-1 and TRBJ1-3, with D hard to call. This CDR3 spans 14 amino acids. Trimming left V 7 bases short and J 10 bases short, with 23 bases between. The germline V gene encodes CDR1 SQVTM and CDR2 ANQGSEA. Here the CDR3 reads CSASPLRTSGTIYF. As DNA, the CDR3 is TGCAGCGCATCCCCCTTACGGACCTCGGGGACCATATATTTT.

In its sample, this clone was seen a few times. The chain is built from TRBV7-6 and TRBJ2-7, with TRBD1 matching over 7 bases. The J segment lost 5 bases and the V segment lost 1 base, leaving 5 bases of the junction unmatched. This CDR3 has 14 residues. The germline V gene has CDR1 SGHVS and CDR2 FNYEAQ. CDR3 DNA: TGTGCCAGCAGCTTAGACACACAGGGGAACGAGCAGTACTTC. The encoded protein is CASSLDTQGNEQYF.

The J gene is TRBJ1-2, the V gene TRBV10-3; D gene unclear. V was shortened by 2 bases and J by 2 bases, with 18 bases between the two germline ends. Per the germline V gene, CDR1 is ENHRY and CDR2 is SYGVKD. This CDR3 has 17 residues. This CDR3 reads CAISEQAKGTANYGYTF. CDR3 nucleotide sequence: TGTGCCATCAGTGAGCAGGCGAAAGGAACGGCAAACTATGGCTACACCTTC.

This clone was seen more than once but under ten times. This rearrangement joins TRBV28 to TRBJ2-7; perhaps TRBD2 as D (6 bases). With 5 bases removed from V and 4 bases from J, the gap between germline ends came to 12 bases. Per germline, CDR1 MDHEN and CDR2 SYDVKM. The CDR3 runs to 13 residues. The CDR3 sequence: CASSPGLPYEQYF. Here the CDR3 DNA reads TGTGCCAGCAGTCCGGGACTGCCTTACGAGCAGTACTTC. The complete variable domain, with remaining parts taken from reference TRBV28 and TRBJ2-7, reads DVKVTQSSRYLVKRTGEKVFLECVQDMDHENMFWYRQDPGLGLRLIYFSYDVKMKEKGDIPEGYSVSREKKERFSLILESASTNQTSMYLCASSPGLPYEQYFGPGTRLTVT.

The chain combines TRBV19 with TRBJ1-5; D is possibly TRBD1 (6 bases). Trimming shortened V by 5 bases and J by 6 bases, and 17 bases separated the two germline ends. The germline V gene has CDR1 LNHDA and CDR2 SQIVND (reference sequence). The CDR3 contains 15 residues. The CDR3 spells CASSVGTGRGQPQHF. CDR3 nucleotides: TGTGCCAGTAGTGTAGGAACAGGGCGAGGTCAGCCCCAGCATTTT.

The rearrangement links TRBV27 to TRBJ2-1, with 11 nucleotides matching TRBD2. Germline values: CDR1 MNHEY, CDR2 SMNVEV (reference sequence). The J segment lost 2 bases and the V segment lost 3 bases, leaving 6 bases of the junction unmatched. The length of the CDR3 is 17 residues. CDR3 coding DNA: TGTGCCAGCAGTTTTTTAGCGGGAGGGGATACCTACAATGAGCAGTTCTTC. Protein: CASSFLAGGDTYNEQFF.

This clone is a singleton in its sample. V is TRBV7-9 and J is TRBJ2-3, with D perhaps matching TRBD2 (6 bases). The V gene lost 8 bases and the J gene lost 3 bases, with 12 bases spanning the gap. The V gene's germline CDR1 is SEHNR and CDR2 FQNEAQ (reference sequence). CDR3 length equals 13 residues. The CDR3 nucleotides are TGTGCCAGCCGATCGGGAGTGACAGATACGCAGTATTTT. Translating it yields CASRSGVTDTQYF.

About this clone: Additional DNA sequences in this sample encode the identical CDR3. The chain uses TRBV7-2 and TRBJ1-3; 9 nucleotides align to TRBD1. Trimming at V came to 5 bases and at J to 4 bases, leaving 6 bases not matched to a gene. The CDR3 is made up of 15 amino acids. CDR1 and CDR2 (germline): SGHTA, FQGNSA. CDR3 sequence (DNA): TGTGCCAGCAGCCCCGGGACAGGGACAGGAAACACCATATATTTT. This encodes CASSPGTGTGNTIYF.

V is TRBV18 and J is TRBJ2-4; 9 positions match TRBD2. CDR1 is KGHSH, CDR2 LQKENI, per germline. Trimming at V came to 4 bases and at J to 7 bases, leaving 11 bases not matched to a gene. The length of the CDR3 is 16 residues. The CDR3 spells CASSRSQAGGSNIQYF. In DNA, the CDR3 is TGTGCCAGCTCACGCTCGCAGGCGGGAGGGTCGAACATTCAGTACTTC.

The chain combines TRBV18 with TRBJ2-1, with 8 bases matching TRBD1. This CDR3 has 15 residues. Germline V gene lookup returns CDR1 KGHSH and CDR2 LQKENI. V lost 0 bases to trimming and J lost 2 bases; unmatched junction nucleotides: 0. The CDR3 spells CASSPPTGAYNEQFF. The CDR3 nucleotides read TGTGCCAGCTCACCACCGACAGGGGCCTACAATGAGCAGTTCTTC.

The CDR3 spells CSVGGFDQPQHF. The CDR3, as DNA: TGCAGCGTTGGAGGGTTCGATCAGCCCCAGCATTTT. The rearrangement links TRBV29-1 to TRBJ1-5; D is unclear. Germline CDR1 SQVTM, CDR2 ANQGSEA. The CDR3 spans 12 residues. V was cut by 4 bases and J by 5 bases, with 9 bases left in between.

This chain links TRBV5-6 with TRBJ2-4; 16 bases are a match to TRBD2. Trimming took 3 bases from V and 2 from J; bases not matched to a gene: 5. Germline-derived CDR1 and CDR2 are SGHDT and YYEEEE. This CDR3 spans 18 amino acids. The CDR3: CASSSGLAGGPSKNIQYF. As DNA, the CDR3 is TGTGCCAGCAGCTCGGGACTAGCGGGAGGGCCTTCCAAAAACATTCAGTACTTC.

This clone was seen once. The chain combines TRBV10-3 with TRBJ2-2; 8 positions agree with TRBD1. The J segment lost 1 base and the V segment lost 5 bases, leaving 3 bases of the junction unmatched. This CDR3 spans 15 amino acids. CDR1 ENHRY and CDR2 SYGVKD come from the germline V gene. The CDR3 here is CAISPGQVNTGELFF. CDR3 DNA sequence: TGTGCCATCAGTCCGGGACAGGTGAACACCGGGGAGCTGTTTTTT.

CDR3 residues: CASSLGRGALEQYV. CDR3 in DNA: TGTGCCAGCAGCTTAGGGCGGGGGGCGCTCGAGCAGTACGTC. The chain recombines TRBV11-3 with TRBJ2-7; 8 nucleotides agree with TRBD2. This CDR3 spans 14 amino acids. V shed 1 base, J shed 6 bases, and the junction held 5 bases outside the gene matches. CDR1 SGHNT and CDR2 YENEEA come from the germline V gene.